In this sample, the clone carrying this T cell receptor beta chain turned up a few times. This CDR3 region has 20 residues. Trimming cost V 3 bases and J 6 bases; bases outside gene matches: 27. Only in-frame clones appear in the TCRdb table, and some are missing; sequencing was by immunoSEQ multiplex PCR. Among approximately 60,000 clones listed, 70% to 90% were seen once. The record originates from a study of OX40 agonist ivuxolimab in advanced cancers. Whole-study context: Three patients had partial responses: one hepatocellular carcinoma, two cutaneous melanoma.

The chain links TRBV5-3 to TRBJ2-7, with TRBD1 identical over 7 bases. TRBV5-3 is classed as an ORF, of uncertain function. This sequence was found in an adult with an advanced solid tumor such as melanoma, head and neck, liver or kidney cancer. Specimen: CD4+ or CD8+ T cells sorted from blood, collected in a trial of the OX40 agonist ivuxolimab. The CDR3 coding sequence is TGTGCCAGAAGCTCAAGGATTGGGGTACTATACAGGGGCCGAAATCGCGAGCAGTACTTC. Translated: CARSSRIGVLYRGRNREQYF.